This paragraph reports one T cell receptor (beta chain). The antigen is not known. The data derive from a study of vaccination effects on CD4 cells after COVID-19. Looking at the study overall: With roughly 9.1 ug/ml peptides and around 9.6 IU/ml IL-2, 2 million or so PBMC per well were cultured.

Culture lasted roughly 9 days before CD4+ T cell isolation. According to PCR results, the person was infected with SARS-CoV-2 between March and December 2020. Of the BNT162b2 and mRNA-1273 vaccines, participants received two doses of one or the other. With 6 bases removed from V and 0 bases from J, the gap between germline ends came to 15 bases. The germline V gene encodes CDR1 MNHEY and CDR2 SMNVEV (reference sequence). This CDR3 is built from 15 residues. The assay was immunoSEQ multiplex PCR, and TCRdb's table has in-frame clones only and misses some. The sample consists of tens of thousands of clones, 76% of them appearing once.

The rearrangement joins TRBV27 to TRBJ2-7; D is tentatively TRBD1 or TRBD2 (6 bases each). The sequencing used CD4+ T cells from PBMCs cultured without peptide, collected after COVID-19 vaccination. This clonotype was sampled from a human donor who had a prior SARS-CoV-2 infection. CDR3 in amino acids: CASSQRGVHSYEQYF. The CDR3 DNA is TGTGCCAGCAGCCAAAGGGGGGTCCACTCCTACGAGCAGTACTTC.